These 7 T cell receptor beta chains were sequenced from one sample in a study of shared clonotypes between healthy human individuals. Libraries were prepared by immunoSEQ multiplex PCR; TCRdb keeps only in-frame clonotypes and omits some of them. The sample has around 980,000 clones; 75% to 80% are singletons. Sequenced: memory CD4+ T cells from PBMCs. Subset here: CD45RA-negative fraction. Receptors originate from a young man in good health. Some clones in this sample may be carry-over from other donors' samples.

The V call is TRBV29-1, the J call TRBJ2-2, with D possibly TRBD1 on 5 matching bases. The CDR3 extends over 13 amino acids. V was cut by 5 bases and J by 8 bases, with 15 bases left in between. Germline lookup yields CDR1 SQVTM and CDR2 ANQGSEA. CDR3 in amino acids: CSVRVGDGGELFF. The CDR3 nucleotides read TGCAGCGTTCGGGTAGGGGATGGAGGGGAGCTGTTTTTT.

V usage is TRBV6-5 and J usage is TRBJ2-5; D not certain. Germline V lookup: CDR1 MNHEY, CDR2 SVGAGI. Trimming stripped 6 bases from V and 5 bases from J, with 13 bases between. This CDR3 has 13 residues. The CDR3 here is CASRFTFGETQYF. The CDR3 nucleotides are TGTGCCAGCAGGTTTACATTTGGTGAGACCCAGTACTTC.

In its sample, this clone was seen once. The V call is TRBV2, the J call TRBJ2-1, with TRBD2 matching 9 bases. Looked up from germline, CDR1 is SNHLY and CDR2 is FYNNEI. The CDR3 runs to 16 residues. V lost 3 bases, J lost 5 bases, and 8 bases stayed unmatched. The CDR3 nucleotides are TGTGCCAGCAGTGACCCTAGCGGGGCAGAGGACAATGAGCAGTTCTTC. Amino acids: CASSDPSGAEDNEQFF.

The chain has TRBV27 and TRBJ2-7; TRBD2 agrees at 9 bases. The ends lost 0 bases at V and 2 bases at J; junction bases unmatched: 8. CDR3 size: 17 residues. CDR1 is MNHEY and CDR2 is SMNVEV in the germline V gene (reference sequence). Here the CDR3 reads CASSLSSSTSGPYEQYF. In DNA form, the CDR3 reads TGTGCCAGCAGTTTATCGAGTAGTACTAGCGGGCCCTACGAGCAGTACTTC.

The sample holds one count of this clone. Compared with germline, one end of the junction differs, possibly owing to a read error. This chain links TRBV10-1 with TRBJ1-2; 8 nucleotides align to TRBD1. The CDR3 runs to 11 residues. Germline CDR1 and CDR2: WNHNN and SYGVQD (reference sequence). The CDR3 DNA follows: TGCGCCAGCAAGGGGGTGGACAGGGAGAGCTTC. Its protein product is CASKGVDRESF.

The CDR3 DNA is TGTGCCAGCAGCTTAGGGGGATCCGGGGAGCTGTTTTTT. As protein: CASSLGGSGELFF. The chain links TRBV7-2 to TRBJ2-2; D is unresolved. The CDR3 spans 13 residues. Trimming took 1 base from V and 6 from J, leaving 6 bases between them. The germline V gene has CDR1 SGHTA and CDR2 FQGNSA.

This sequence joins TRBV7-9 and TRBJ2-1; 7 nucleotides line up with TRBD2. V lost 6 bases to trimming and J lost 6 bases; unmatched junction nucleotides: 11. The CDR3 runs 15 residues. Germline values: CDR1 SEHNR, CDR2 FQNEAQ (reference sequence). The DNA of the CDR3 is TGTGCCAGCAGGCCTTGGGAGGGGTTGGGCAATGAGCAGTTCTTC. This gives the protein CASRPWEGLGNEQFF.